A few counts support the clone carrying this T cell receptor (beta chain). What it binds is not known. Healthy Caucasian individuals from Russia aged roughly 6 to 100 were enrolled as donors. The CDR3 has 15 amino acids. Germline CDR1 and CDR2: SGHRS and YFSETQ. V was cut by 0 bases and J by 13 bases, with 20 bases left in between. This sample stems from a study of blood T cells in healthy people across ages. Study-wide results and caveats: Shifts in expanded clonotypes may have been confounded by donor CMV status, which was unknown. Across the age range, TCR beta diversity per million T cells fell in a roughly linear way.

Primed by a sample-barcoded 5' primer and a J-beta primer mix, a second PCR proceeded for 7 to 11 cycles. Each cDNA molecule was tagged by a template-switch adaptor with 12 random nucleotides. Via MiXCR, TCRdb re-called the 5' RACE reads, giving one row per CDR3 protein. The table records roughly 1,700,000 distinct CDR3 sequences, 28% of them present only once. V gene TRBV5-1 combines with J gene TRBJ2-4, with D possibly TRBD2 on 6 matching bases. The sequencing input was blood. The clonotype was recovered from a woman aged 25 to 45 in good health. In nucleotides, the CDR3 is TGCGCCAGCAGCTTGGGGGACTTACCCTCGGGGGAGCAGTACTTC. Its protein product is CASSLGDLPSGEQYF.